Each of the 26 T cell receptor beta chains below was sequenced from the same sample in a study of cytomegalovirus exposure and HLA in healthy donors. TCRdb's table, derived via immunoSEQ multiplex PCR, lists solely in-frame clones and lacks some. Among some 250,000 clones, 75% to 90% were seen once, and the ten largest hold around 1.3%. Specimen: PBMCs. Receptors were obtained from a woman aged 30 to 39 in good health and CMV-seropositive.

The V and J genes are TRBV5-4 and TRBJ1-1; the match to TRBD1 covers 9 bases. Trimming removed 2 bases from V and 0 bases from J; junction bases left unmatched: 8. The CDR3 has 17 amino acids. CDR1 is SGHNT and CDR2 is YYREEE in the germline V gene (reference sequence). Here the CDR3 reads CASSLLDRGPLNTEAFF. The CDR3 DNA follows: TGTGCCAGCAGCTTATTGGACAGGGGCCCCTTGAACACTGAAGCTTTCTTT.

This rearrangement joins TRBV29-1 to TRBJ2-7; 9 bases align to TRBD2. This CDR3 is built from 14 residues. The V segment lost 4 bases and the J segment 1 base; nucleotides outside the gene matches: 5. CDR1 and CDR2 from the germline V gene are SQVTM and ANQGSEA. The CDR3 reads CSVALAGNSYEQYF. In DNA form, the CDR3 reads TGCAGCGTTGCTCTAGCGGGGAATTCCTACGAGCAGTACTTC.

The V gene is TRBV7-9, the J gene TRBJ2-1, with 7 bases lining up with TRBD2. With 5 bases clipped from V and 8 bases from J, the junction kept 15 bases outside the gene matches. CDR1 and CDR2 (germline): SEHNR, FQNEAQ (reference sequence). The length of the CDR3 is 16 residues. CDR3 sequence reads: CASSDGDGGRVDEQFF. For the CDR3, the DNA is TGTGCCAGCAGCGACGGGGACGGCGGGAGAGTTGATGAGCAGTTCTTC.

The gene calls are TRBV5-1 and TRBJ2-7; D may be TRBD1 (6 bases). The germline V gene has CDR1 SGHRS and CDR2 YFSETQ. The CDR3 runs 16 residues. V was clipped by 0 bases and J by 7 bases, with 20 bases between them. The CDR3 sequence: CASSLVSRTVEGEQYF. CDR3 DNA: TGCGCCAGCAGCTTGGTTAGCAGGACAGTAGAAGGGGAGCAGTACTTC. The full variable domain, with the rest looked up from reference TRBV5-1 and TRBJ2-7, is KAGVTQTPRYLIKTRGQQVTLSCSPISGHRSVSWYQQTPGQGLQFLFEYFSETQRNKGNFPGRFSGRQFSNSRSEMNVSTLELGDSALYLCASSLVSRTVEGEQYFGPGTRLTVT.

This clone was observed a handful of times. V and J are TRBV25-1 and TRBJ2-7, with D possibly matching TRBD2 (5 bases). This CDR3 has 14 amino acids. Per germline, CDR1 MGHDK and CDR2 SYGVNS. V gave up 6 bases and J gave up 6 bases, with 18 bases separating them. CDR3 loop: CASREFIEGGEQYF. The CDR3 bases are TGTGCCAGCAGAGAGTTTATTGAGGGTGGCGAGCAGTACTTC.

This clone showed up just once. The rearrangement joins TRBV29-1 to TRBJ2-5, with 12 bases fitting TRBD1. V shed 0 bases, J shed 5 bases, and the junction held 7 bases outside the gene matches. The CDR3 is made up of 16 amino acids. Germline-derived CDR1 and CDR2 are SQVTM and ANQGSEA. The CDR3 sequence is CSVEDWDRGLRETQYF. The CDR3 bases are TGCAGCGTTGAAGATTGGGACAGGGGGCTTAGGGAGACCCAGTACTTC.

This clone was counted a few times. V gene TRBV7-2 combines with J gene TRBJ1-2, with 8 bases aligning to TRBD1. CDR1 SGHTA and CDR2 FQGNSA come from the germline V gene. CDR3 size: 18 residues. J gave up 8 bases and V 1 base, and 18 bases lay outside the gene matches. The CDR3 sequence: CASSLEGQGAVGVYGYTF. CDR3 DNA sequence: TGTGCCAGCAGCTTAGAGGGCCAGGGGGCGGTGGGGGTCTACGGCTACACCTTC.

This clone appeared once. V and J are TRBV5-1 and TRBJ1-1, with unresolved D. The CDR3 runs 14 residues. Germline V CDR1 and CDR2: SGHRS, YFSETQ. The V end lost 2 bases, the J end lost 0 bases, and 8 bases lay between the germline ends. The CDR3 DNA follows: TGCGCCAGCAGCTTCGAGGCCTTGAACACTGAAGCTTTCTTT. This sequence encodes CASSFEALNTEAFF.

The V gene is TRBV14, the J gene TRBJ2-7; 9 positions agree with TRBD1. The V gene end was trimmed by 3 bases and the J gene end by 0 bases; junction bases not matched to a gene: 6. This CDR3 contains 16 residues. The germline V gene encodes CDR1 SGHDN and CDR2 FVKESK. The CDR3 loop reads CASSHFGQGFSYEQYF. DNA for the CDR3: TGTGCCAGCAGCCACTTTGGACAGGGGTTCTCCTACGAGCAGTACTTC.

The chain has TRBV4-2 and TRBJ1-2; D gene ambiguous. The germline V and J ends were trimmed by 4 bases and 5 bases, with 14 bases remaining between them. The CDR3 length is 14 residues. Germline CDR1 reads LGHNA; CDR2 reads YNFKEQ. The CDR3 reads CASSRRWTDYGYTF. The CDR3 bases are TGTGCCAGCAGCCGGAGATGGACTGATTATGGCTACACCTTC.

This chain joins TRBV7-2 and TRBJ2-5, with TRBD2 identical over 7 bases. Germline-derived CDR1 and CDR2 are SGHTA and FQGNSA. The V segment lost 0 bases and the J segment 0 bases; nucleotides outside the gene matches: 7. The CDR3 sequence is 17 residues long. This CDR3 reads CASSLAGQRGYQETQYF. CDR3 coding DNA: TGTGCCAGCAGCTTAGCGGGCCAGCGGGGCTACCAAGAGACCCAGTACTTC.

The DNA of the CDR3 is TGCGCCAGCAGCGAGTCCCCGTCGGTGATAAATCACGAGCAGTACTTC. It yields the protein CASSESPSVINHEQYF. This chain uses TRBV5-1 with TRBJ2-7; D uncertain. CDR3 length: 16 amino acids. With 4 bases removed from V and 5 bases from J, the gap between germline ends came to 22 bases. Germline assignment: CDR1 SGHRS and CDR2 YFSETQ.

The rearrangement links TRBV4-1 to TRBJ1-2; a weak D match, TRBD1 (5 bases). This CDR3 comprises 14 residues. Germline CDR1 is MGHRA and CDR2 is YSYEKL. The ends were cut back, 0 bases at V and 8 bases at J, with 13 bases in the middle. CDR3 nucleotide sequence: TGCGCCAGCAGCCAAGATATAGGGGCTTTGGGCTACACCTTC. Its translation is CASSQDIGALGYTF.

The chain has TRBV4-1 and TRBJ1-3, with D possibly TRBD1 on 6 matching bases. Deletions cut 3 bases from V and 8 bases from J, with 14 bases between. The CDR3 is 14 residues long. Germline lookup yields CDR1 MGHRA and CDR2 YSYEKL. The CDR3 region is CASSQATGLDTIYF. The CDR3 DNA is TGCGCCAGCAGCCAGGCTACAGGGTTAGACACCATATATTTT.

The chain is built from TRBV30 and TRBJ2-2, with 12 bases aligning to TRBD2. The V and J ends lost 3 bases and 5 bases, in that order; junction bases with no gene match: 7. This CDR3 is 16 amino acids long. The germline V gene has CDR1 GTSNPN and CDR2 SVGIG (reference sequence). In DNA, the CDR3 is TGTGCCTGGAGATCGACTAGCGGGAGCAGTACCGGGGAGCTGTTTTTT. This codes for CAWRSTSGSSTGELFF.

This clone was seen only once. The chain has TRBV30 and TRBJ2-7, with 9 bases that match TRBD2. With V trimmed by 6 bases and J by 6 bases, 12 bases remained unmatched. The CDR3 is 14 amino acids. Looked up from germline, CDR1 is GTSNPN and CDR2 is SVGIG (reference sequence). The chain's CDR3 is CACRPGLAGLEQYF. As DNA, the CDR3 is TGTGCCTGTCGACCAGGGCTAGCGGGACTCGAGCAGTACTTC.

V usage is TRBV5-1 and J usage is TRBJ1-1, with 9 positions matching TRBD1. The CDR3 spans 14 residues. V lost 4 bases and J lost 2; bases outside the gene matches: 3. The germline V gene encodes CDR1 SGHRS and CDR2 YFSETQ. As DNA, the CDR3 is TGCGCCAGCAGCCCGGGACAGGGAAACACTGAAGCTTTCTTT. This translates into CASSPGQGNTEAFF.

The chain combines TRBV11-3 with TRBJ2-3; 7 bases map to TRBD2. The J segment lost 0 bases and the V segment lost 5 bases, leaving 8 bases of the junction unmatched. CDR1 is SGHNT, CDR2 YENEEA, per germline. The CDR3 sequence is 16 residues long. CDR3 loop: CASSTASGYSTDTQYF. The CDR3 DNA is TGTGCCAGCAGCACCGCTAGCGGATATAGCACAGATACGCAGTATTTT. Drawing the rest from reference TRBV11-3 and TRBJ2-3, the complete variable domain is EAGVVQSPRYKIIEKKQPVAFWCNPISGHNTLYWYLQNLGQGPELLIRYENEEAVDDSQLPKDRFSAERLKGVDSTLKIQPAELGDSAVYLCASSTASGYSTDTQYFGPGTRLTVL.

This rearrangement joins TRBV21-1 to TRBJ2-3; TRBD2, as called in the table, went unchecked against the DNA. TRBV21-1 corresponds to a pseudogene. CDR3 length: 16 amino acids. This CDR3 reads CASSTGLAGEGDTQYF. CDR3 nucleotides: TGTGCCAGCAGCACGGGACTAGCGGGAGAAGGAGATACGCAGTATTTT.

The gene calls are TRBV7-9 and TRBJ1-5, with D perhaps matching TRBD1 (5 bases). There are 14 residues in the CDR3. V lost 5 bases and J 5 bases, leaving 13 bases between the germline ends. The germline CDR1 and CDR2 sequences are SEHNR and FQNEAQ (reference sequence). This chain's CDR3 is CASSRGTQDQPQHF. The CDR3 coding sequence is TGTGCCAGCAGCCGGGGGACCCAGGATCAGCCCCAGCATTTT.

This sequence joins TRBV28 and TRBJ1-2; D uncertain. Trimming removed 8 bases from V and 2 bases from J, with 12 bases in between. The CDR3 is made up of 13 amino acids. CDR1 and CDR2 (germline): MDHEN, SYDVKM. CDR3 bases: TGTGCCAGCGAGTTTCGGGAAAACTATGGCTACACCTTC. Amino acids: CASEFRENYGYTF.

This clone was detected once. The rearrangement uses TRBV19 and TRBJ2-7; the match to TRBD1 covers 7 bases. Unmatched junction bases numbered 3, after V lost 5 bases and J lost 2 bases. CDR1 and CDR2 from the germline V gene are LNHDA and SQIVND (reference sequence). This CDR3 contains 13 residues. The CDR3 nucleotides read TGTGCCAGTAGTTCAGGGGGAGCCTACGAGCAGTACTTC. This codes for CASSSGGAYEQYF.

V and J are TRBV5-1 and TRBJ2-7; unclear D gene. Trimming took 2 bases from V and 5 from J, leaving 11 bases between them. The CDR3 runs to 13 residues. Germline CDR1 reads SGHRS; CDR2 reads YFSETQ. The CDR3 protein is CASSFLATDEQYF. In DNA form, the CDR3 reads TGCGCCAGCAGCTTTTTAGCCACGGACGAGCAGTACTTC.

J is TRBJ2-3 and V is TRBV7-2; 10 nucleotides match TRBD2. Trimming at V came to 1 base and at J to 6 bases, leaving 10 bases not matched to a gene. This CDR3 is built from 17 residues. Per the germline V gene, CDR1 is SGHTA and CDR2 is FQGNSA. DNA of the CDR3: TGTGCCAGCAGCTTAGGGCTAGCGGGAGTGACAGCGGATACGCAGTATTTT. It is translated as CASSLGLAGVTADTQYF.

The chain employs TRBV10-3 and TRBJ1-2; 9 bases align to TRBD1. CDR3 length: 14 amino acids. J gave up 7 bases and V 3 bases, and 6 bases lay outside the gene matches. CDR1 ENHRY and CDR2 SYGVKD come from the germline V gene. CDR3 sequence: CAISEDRGLRGYTF. CDR3 coding DNA: TGTGCCATCAGTGAAGACAGGGGGTTGCGTGGCTACACCTTC.

The chain couples TRBV30 to TRBJ1-2, with no clear D. CDR1 and CDR2 (germline): GTSNPN, SVGIG (reference sequence). This CDR3 is built from 15 residues. V was pared by 1 base and J by 2 bases, with 14 bases between. DNA for the CDR3: TGTGCCTGGAGTGACGGCCGGGGAACCAACTATGGCTACACCTTC. Encoded protein: CAWSDGRGTNYGYTF.